Below, one T cell receptor beta chain is given with its context. Its specificity is not known. One entry per CDR3 protein, called by TCRdb with MiXCR from the 5' RACE reads. Of 700,000 to 950,000 distinct CDR3 sequences listed, roughly an eighth are singletons. The data originate from a study of identical twins. Broader study findings: Modelling underestimated the level of out-of-frame TCR alpha sharing observed in monozygotic twins. Sharing of beta out-of-frame sequences by twins showed a weaker excess. In cord blood, abundant beta clonotypes had fewer insertions; memory showed no trend.

The length of the CDR3 is 16 residues. Germline-derived CDR1 and CDR2 are LGHNA and YNFKEQ. Trimming pared 0 bases from V and 7 bases from J, leaving 18 bases between. The data were also submitted as part of a second study, on yellow fever vaccine responses in identical twins. As that study records: Twins' vaccine T cell response reportedly gave the appearance of partial convergence and partial personalization.

Sequencing was done on a sample of PBMCs. This rearrangement joins TRBV4-2 to TRBJ1-2, with D possibly TRBD1 on 6 matching bases. The sequence was collected from a woman younger than 30 in good health. In nucleotides, the CDR3 is TGTGCCAGCAGCCAAGATTCTAACAGGGACCCTCCTGGCTACACCTTC. Protein product: CASSQDSNRDPPGYTF.